The T cell receptor beta chain under discussion was sequenced for a study of glioma-infiltrating T cells after dendritic cell vaccination. Study-wide points: Higher TCR clonality did not directly relate to longer survival.

Only in-frame clones appear in the TCRdb table, and some are missing; sequencing was by immunoSEQ multiplex PCR. The sample has under 100,000 clones; over 60% are singletons. No glioblastoma patient carried an isocitrate dehydrogenase mutation. Before vaccination, two weeks after the third vaccination, and at progression, PBMC were collected. Germline CDR1 reads MNHEY; CDR2 reads SVGAGI. The CDR3 is 14 amino acids. J gave up 6 bases and V 2 bases, and 6 bases lay outside the gene matches. This clone has more than one count but fewer than ten. Its target is unknown. This sample comprised blood, obtained before dendritic cell vaccination. The chain links TRBV6-5 to TRBJ2-7, with 8 nucleotides matching TRBD1. The TCR comes from a human donor with glioblastoma. In DNA, the CDR3 is TGTGCCAGCAGTTACGCCCGGACAGGGCCCGAGCAGTACTTC. Amino acid sequence: CASSYARTGPEQYF.